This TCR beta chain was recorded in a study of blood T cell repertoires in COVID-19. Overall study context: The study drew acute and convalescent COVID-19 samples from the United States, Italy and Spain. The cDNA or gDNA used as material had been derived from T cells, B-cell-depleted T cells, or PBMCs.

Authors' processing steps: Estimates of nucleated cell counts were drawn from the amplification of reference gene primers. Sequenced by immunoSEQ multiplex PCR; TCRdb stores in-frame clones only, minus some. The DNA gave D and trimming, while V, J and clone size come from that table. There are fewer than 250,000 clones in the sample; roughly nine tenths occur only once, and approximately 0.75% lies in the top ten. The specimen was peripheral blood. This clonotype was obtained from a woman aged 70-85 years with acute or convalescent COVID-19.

CDR3 sequence reads: CASSASGARNIQYF. CDR3 in DNA: TGTGCCAGCAGCGCCTCAGGGGCCCGAAACATTCAGTACTTC. This chain connects TRBV5-4 to TRBJ2-4; D possibly corresponds to TRBD1 (6 bases). From germline, CDR1 is SGHNT and CDR2 YYREEE (reference sequence). This CDR3 is 14 amino acids long. Trimming shortened V by 4 bases and J by 6 bases, and 14 bases separated the two germline ends.